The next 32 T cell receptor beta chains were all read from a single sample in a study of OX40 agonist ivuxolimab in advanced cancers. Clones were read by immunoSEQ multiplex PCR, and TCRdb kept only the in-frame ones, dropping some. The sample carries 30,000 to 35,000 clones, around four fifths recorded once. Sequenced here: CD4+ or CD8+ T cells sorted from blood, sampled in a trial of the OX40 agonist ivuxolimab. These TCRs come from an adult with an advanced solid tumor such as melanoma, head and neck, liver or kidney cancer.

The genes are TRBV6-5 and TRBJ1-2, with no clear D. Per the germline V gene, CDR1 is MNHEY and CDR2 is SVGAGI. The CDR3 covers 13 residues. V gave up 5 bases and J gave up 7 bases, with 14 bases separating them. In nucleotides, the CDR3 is TGTGCCAGCAGTAGGTGGGAAATGGGTGGCTACACCTTC. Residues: CASSRWEMGGYTF.

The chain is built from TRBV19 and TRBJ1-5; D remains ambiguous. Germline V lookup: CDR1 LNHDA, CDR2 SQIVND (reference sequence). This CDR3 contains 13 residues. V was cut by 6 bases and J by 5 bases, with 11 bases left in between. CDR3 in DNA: TGTGCCAGTAGCGGGTTTCGGCATCAGCCCCAGCATTTT. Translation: CASSGFRHQPQHF.

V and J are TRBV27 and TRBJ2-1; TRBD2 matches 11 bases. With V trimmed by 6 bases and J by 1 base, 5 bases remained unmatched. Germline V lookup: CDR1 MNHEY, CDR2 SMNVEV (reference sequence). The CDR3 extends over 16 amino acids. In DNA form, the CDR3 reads TGTGCCAGCAGGCTTGTAGCGGGAGGGTCCTACAATGAGCAGTTCTTC. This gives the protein CASRLVAGGSYNEQFF.

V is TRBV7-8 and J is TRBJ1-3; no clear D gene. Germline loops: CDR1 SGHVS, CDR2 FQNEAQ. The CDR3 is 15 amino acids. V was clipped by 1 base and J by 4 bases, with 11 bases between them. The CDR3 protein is CASSLGYAAGNTIYF. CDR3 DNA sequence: TGTGCCAGCAGCTTAGGATATGCGGCGGGAAACACCATATATTTT.

CDR3 in amino acids: CASSVAGQGSDGYTF. For the CDR3, the DNA is TGTGCCAGCAGCGTAGCGGGACAGGGGTCCGATGGCTACACCTTC. This chain uses TRBV9 with TRBJ1-2; TRBD1 aligns across 10 bases. CDR1 and CDR2 (germline): SGDLS, YYNGEE. The V and J ends lost 0 bases and 6 bases, in that order; junction bases with no gene match: 5. The CDR3 extends over 15 amino acids.

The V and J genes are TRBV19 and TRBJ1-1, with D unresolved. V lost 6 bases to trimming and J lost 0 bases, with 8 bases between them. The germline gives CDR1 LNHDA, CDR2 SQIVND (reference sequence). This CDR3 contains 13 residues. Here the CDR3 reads CASREFMNTEAFF. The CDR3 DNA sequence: TGTGCCAGTAGGGAATTTATGAACACTGAAGCTTTCTTT.

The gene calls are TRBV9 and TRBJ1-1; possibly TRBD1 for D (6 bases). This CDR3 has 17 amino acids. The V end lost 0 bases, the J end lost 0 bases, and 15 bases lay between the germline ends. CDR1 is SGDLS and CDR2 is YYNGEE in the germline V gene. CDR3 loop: CASSVAPLGTMNTEAFF. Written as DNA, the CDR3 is TGTGCCAGCAGCGTAGCTCCCTTGGGGACAATGAACACTGAAGCTTTCTTT.

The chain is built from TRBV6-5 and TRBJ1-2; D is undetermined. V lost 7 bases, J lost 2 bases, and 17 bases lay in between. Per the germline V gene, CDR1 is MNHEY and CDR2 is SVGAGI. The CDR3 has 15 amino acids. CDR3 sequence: CASTPGPIFNYGYTF. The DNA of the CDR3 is TGTGCCAGCACCCCTGGACCGATATTCAACTATGGCTACACCTTC.

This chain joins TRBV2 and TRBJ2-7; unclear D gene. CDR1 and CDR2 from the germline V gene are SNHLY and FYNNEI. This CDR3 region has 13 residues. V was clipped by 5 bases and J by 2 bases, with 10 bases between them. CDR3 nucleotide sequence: TGTGCCAGCAGTTCCTTCCGGACCTACGAGCAGTACTTC. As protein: CASSSFRTYEQYF. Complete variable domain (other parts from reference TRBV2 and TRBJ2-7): EPEVTQTPSHQVTQMGQEVILRCVPISNHLYFYWYRQILGQKVEFLVSFYNNEISEKSEIFDDQFSVERPDGSNFTLKIRSTKLEDSAMYFCASSSFRTYEQYFGPGTRLTVT.

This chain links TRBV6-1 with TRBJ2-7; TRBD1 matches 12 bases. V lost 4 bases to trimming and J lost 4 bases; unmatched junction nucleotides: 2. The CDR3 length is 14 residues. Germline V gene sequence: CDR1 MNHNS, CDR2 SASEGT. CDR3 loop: CASSVGQGAYEQYF. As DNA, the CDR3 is TGTGCCAGCAGTGTGGGACAGGGGGCGTACGAGCAGTACTTC.

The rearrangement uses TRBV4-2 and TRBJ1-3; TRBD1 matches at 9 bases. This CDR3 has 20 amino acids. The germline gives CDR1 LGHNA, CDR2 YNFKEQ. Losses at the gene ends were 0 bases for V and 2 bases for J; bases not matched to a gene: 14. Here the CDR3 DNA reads TGTGCCAGCAGCCAAGATACGGGAGGGGACAGGGTACTTCCTGGAAACACCATATATTTT. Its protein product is CASSQDTGGDRVLPGNTIYF.

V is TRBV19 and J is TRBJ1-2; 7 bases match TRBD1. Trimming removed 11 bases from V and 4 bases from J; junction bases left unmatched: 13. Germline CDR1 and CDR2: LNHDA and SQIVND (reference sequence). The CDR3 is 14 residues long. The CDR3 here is CAAREGGAGYGYTF. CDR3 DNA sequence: TGTGCCGCACGGGAAGGGGGCGCGGGCTATGGCTACACCTTC.

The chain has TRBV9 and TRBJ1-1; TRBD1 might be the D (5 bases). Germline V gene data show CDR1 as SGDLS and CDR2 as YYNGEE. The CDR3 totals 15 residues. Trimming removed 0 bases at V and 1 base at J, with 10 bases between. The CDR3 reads CASSVVGGSNTEAFF. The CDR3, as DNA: TGTGCCAGCAGCGTAGTTGGGGGGTCGAACACTGAAGCTTTCTTT.

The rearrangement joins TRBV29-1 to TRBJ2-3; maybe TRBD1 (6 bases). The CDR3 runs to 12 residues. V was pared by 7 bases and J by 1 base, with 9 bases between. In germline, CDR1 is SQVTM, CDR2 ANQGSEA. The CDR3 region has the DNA TGCAGCGCCCGGACAGGCACAGATACGCAGTATTTT. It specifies CSARTGTDTQYF.

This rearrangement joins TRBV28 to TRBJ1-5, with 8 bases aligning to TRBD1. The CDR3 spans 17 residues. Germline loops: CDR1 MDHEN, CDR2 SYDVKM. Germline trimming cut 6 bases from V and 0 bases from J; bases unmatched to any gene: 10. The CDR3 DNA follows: TGTGCCAGCAGCTCGACAGGGGCGGCCTATAGCAATCAGCCCCAGCATTTT. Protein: CASSSTGAAYSNQPQHF.

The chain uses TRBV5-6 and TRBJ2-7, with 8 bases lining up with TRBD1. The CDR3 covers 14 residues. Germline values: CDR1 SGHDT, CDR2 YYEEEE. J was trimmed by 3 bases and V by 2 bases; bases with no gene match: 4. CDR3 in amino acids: CASSFGTGHYEQYF. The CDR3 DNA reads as TGTGCCAGCAGCTTCGGGACAGGACACTACGAGCAGTACTTC.

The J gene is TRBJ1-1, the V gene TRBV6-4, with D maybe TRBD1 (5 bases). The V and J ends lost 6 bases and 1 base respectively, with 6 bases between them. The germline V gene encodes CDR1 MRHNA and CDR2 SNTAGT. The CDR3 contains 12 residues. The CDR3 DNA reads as TGTGCCAGCAGGGGGGGGAACACTGAAGCTTTCTTT. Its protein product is CASRGGNTEAFF.

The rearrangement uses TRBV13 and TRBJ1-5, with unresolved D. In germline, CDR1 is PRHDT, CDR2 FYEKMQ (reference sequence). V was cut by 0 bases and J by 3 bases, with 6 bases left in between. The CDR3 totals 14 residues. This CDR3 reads CASSLGGLNQPQHF. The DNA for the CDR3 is TGTGCCAGCAGCTTAGGGGGTCTCAATCAGCCCCAGCATTTT.

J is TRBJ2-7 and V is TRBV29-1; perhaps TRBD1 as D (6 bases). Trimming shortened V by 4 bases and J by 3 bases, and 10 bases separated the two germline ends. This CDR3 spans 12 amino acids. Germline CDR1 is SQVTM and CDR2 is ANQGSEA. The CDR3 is CSVVDRLYEQYF. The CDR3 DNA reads TGCAGCGTTGTGGACAGACTCTACGAGCAGTACTTC.

The CDR3 sequence: CASSYTGSETNEKLFF. As DNA, the CDR3 is TGTGCCAGCAGTTACACAGGTTCAGAGACTAATGAAAAACTGTTTTTT. The V and J genes are TRBV6-6 and TRBJ1-4; D perhaps matches TRBD1 (5 bases). The germline gives CDR1 MNHNY, CDR2 SVGAGI (reference sequence). CDR3 length: 16 amino acids. V lost 2 bases and J lost 2, with 12 bases in between.

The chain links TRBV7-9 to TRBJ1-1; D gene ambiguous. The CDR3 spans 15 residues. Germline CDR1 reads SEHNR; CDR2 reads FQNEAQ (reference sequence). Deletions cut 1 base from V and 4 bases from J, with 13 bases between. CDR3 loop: CASSLEAGGVTEAFF. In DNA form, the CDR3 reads TGTGCCAGCAGCTTAGAAGCGGGTGGGGTCACTGAAGCTTTCTTT. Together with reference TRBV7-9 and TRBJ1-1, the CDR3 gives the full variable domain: DTGVSQNPRHKITKRGQNVTFRCDPISEHNRLYWYRQTLGQGPEFLTYFQNEAQLEKSRLLSDRFSAERPKGSFSTLEIQRTEQGDSAMYLCASSLEAGGVTEAFFGQGTRLTVV.

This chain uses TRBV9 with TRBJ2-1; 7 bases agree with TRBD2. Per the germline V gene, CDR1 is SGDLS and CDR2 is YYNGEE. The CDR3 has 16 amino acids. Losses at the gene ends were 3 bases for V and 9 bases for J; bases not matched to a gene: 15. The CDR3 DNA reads TGTGCCAGCAGCGACCCTCGCGCCCAAACGGGGGGTGAGCAGTTCTTC. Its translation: CASSDPRAQTGGEQFF. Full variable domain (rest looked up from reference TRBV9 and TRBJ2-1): DSGVTQTPKHLITATGQRVTLRCSPRSGDLSVYWYQQSLDQGLQFLIQYYNGEERAKGNILERFSAQQFPDLHSELNLSSLELGDSALYFCASSDPRAQTGGEQFFGPGTRLTVL.

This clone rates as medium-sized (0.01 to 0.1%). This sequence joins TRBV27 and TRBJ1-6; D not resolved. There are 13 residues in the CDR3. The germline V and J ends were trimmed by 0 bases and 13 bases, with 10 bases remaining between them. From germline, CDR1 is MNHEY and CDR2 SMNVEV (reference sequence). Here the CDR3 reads CASSLSEIRPLHF. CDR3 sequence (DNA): TGTGCCAGCAGTTTATCGGAGATTAGGCCCCTCCACTTT.

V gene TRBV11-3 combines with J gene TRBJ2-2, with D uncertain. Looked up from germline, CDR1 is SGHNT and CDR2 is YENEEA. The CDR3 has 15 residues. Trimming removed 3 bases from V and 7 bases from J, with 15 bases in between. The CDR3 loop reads CASSLGWPTDGELFF. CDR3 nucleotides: TGTGCCAGCAGCTTGGGGTGGCCAACGGACGGGGAGCTGTTTTTT.

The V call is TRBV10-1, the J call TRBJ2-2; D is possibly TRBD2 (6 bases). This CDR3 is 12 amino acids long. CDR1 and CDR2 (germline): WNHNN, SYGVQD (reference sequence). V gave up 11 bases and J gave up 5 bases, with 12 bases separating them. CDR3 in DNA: TGCGCCGCCGGGAGTTTAACCGGGGAGCTGTTTTTT. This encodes CAAGSLTGELFF.

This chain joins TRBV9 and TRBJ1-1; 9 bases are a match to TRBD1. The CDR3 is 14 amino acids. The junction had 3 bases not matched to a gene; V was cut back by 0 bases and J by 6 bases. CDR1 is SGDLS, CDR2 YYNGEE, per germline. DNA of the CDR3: TGTGCCAGCAGCGTAGGGGACAGGGCCGCTGAAGCTTTCTTT. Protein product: CASSVGDRAAEAFF.

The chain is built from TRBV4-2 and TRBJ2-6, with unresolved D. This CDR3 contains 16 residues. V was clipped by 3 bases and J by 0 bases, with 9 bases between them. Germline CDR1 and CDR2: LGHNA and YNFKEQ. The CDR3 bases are TGTGCCAGCAGCCAGGAAGGAAGCTCTGGGGCCAACGTCCTGACTTTC. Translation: CASSQEGSSGANVLTF.

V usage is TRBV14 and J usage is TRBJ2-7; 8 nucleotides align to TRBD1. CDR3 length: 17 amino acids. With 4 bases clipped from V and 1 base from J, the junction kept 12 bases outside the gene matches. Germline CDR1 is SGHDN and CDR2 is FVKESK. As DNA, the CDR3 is TGTGCCAGCAGCCCAGCCGACCGGGACAGGCTTTCCTACGAGCAGTACTTC. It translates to CASSPADRDRLSYEQYF. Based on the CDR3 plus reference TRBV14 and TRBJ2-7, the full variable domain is EAGVTQFPSHSVIEKGQTVTLRCDPISGHDNLYWYRRVMGKEIKFLLHFVKESKQDESGMPNNRFLAERTGGTYSTLKVQPAELEDSGVYFCASSPADRDRLSYEQYFGPGTRLTVT.

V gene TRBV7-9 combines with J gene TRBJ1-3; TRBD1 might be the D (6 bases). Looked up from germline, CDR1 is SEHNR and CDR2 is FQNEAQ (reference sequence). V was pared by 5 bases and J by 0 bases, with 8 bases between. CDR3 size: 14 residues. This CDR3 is CASSIQGSGNTIYF. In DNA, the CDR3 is TGTGCCAGCAGCATACAGGGCTCTGGAAACACCATATATTTT. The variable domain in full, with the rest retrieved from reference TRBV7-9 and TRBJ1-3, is DTGVSQNPRHKITKRGQNVTFRCDPISEHNRLYWYRQTLGQGPEFLTYFQNEAQLEKSRLLSDRFSAERPKGSFSTLEIQRTEQGDSAMYLCASSIQGSGNTIYFGEGSWLTVV.

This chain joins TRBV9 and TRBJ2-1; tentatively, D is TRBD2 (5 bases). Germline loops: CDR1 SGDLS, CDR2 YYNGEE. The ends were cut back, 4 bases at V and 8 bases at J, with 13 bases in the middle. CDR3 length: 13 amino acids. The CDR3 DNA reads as TGTGCCAGCAGCCCGGACTCGGTAGATGAGCAGTTCTTC. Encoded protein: CASSPDSVDEQFF.

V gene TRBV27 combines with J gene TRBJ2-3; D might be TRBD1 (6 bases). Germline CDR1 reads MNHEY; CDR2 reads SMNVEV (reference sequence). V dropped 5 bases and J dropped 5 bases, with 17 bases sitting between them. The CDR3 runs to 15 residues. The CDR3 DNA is TGTGCCAGCAGTCCATACGACAAAGGGGGAGATACGCAGTATTTT. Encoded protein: CASSPYDKGGDTQYF.

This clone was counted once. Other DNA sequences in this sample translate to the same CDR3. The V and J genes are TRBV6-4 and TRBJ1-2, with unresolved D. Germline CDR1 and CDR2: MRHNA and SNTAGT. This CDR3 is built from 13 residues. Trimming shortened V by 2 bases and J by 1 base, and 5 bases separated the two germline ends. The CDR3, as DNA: TGTGCCAGCAGTGACGGAGATAACTATGGCTACACCTTC. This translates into CASSDGDNYGYTF.